Presented here are 10 T cell receptor beta chains from one specimen sequenced in a study of T cells in Graves' hyperthyroidism and ophthalmopathy. The source material, RNA transcripts, was used to amplify TCR beta CDR3 regions. HTBI primers were used for first-round RT-PCR of the TCR CDR3. TCRdb processed the multiplex PCR reads anew with MiXCR; each CDR3 protein has one entry. The sample has about 380,000 distinct CDR3 sequences, under 20% seen once. Sequences were obtained from blood. The source is a man younger than 30 with Graves' ophthalmopathy.

This clonotype was seen ten or more times. V usage is TRBV3-1 and J usage is TRBJ2-7, with TRBD1 as a possible D gene (5 bases). The germline V gene has CDR1 LGHDT and CDR2 YNNKEL (reference sequence). With 4 bases removed from V and 2 bases from J, the gap between germline ends came to 12 bases. CDR3 size: 14 residues. The chain's CDR3 is CASSLRQRPYEQYF. CDR3 nucleotides: TGTGCCAGCAGCCTTCGACAGCGACCCTACGAGCAGTACTTC.

This clonotype was observed at least ten times. V usage is TRBV12-3 or TRBV12-4 and J usage is TRBJ1-3, with a tentative D call TRBD1 (6 bases). V was pared by 5 bases and J by 0 bases, with 14 bases between. CDR3 size: 16 residues. CDR3 in DNA: TGTGCCAGCAGTCCGGGGTGGGGGGCCTCTGGAAACACCATATATTTT. Its protein product is CASSPGWGASGNTIYF.

The chain employs TRBV27 and TRBJ1-1; no firm D call. The CDR3 loop spans 14 amino acids. CDR1 and CDR2 (germline): MNHEY, SMNVEV (reference sequence). With 2 bases removed from V and 3 bases from J, the gap between germline ends came to 10 bases. The CDR3 reads CASSLGFGDTEAFF. In DNA form, the CDR3 reads TGTGCCAGCAGTTTAGGTTTCGGGGACACTGAAGCTTTCTTT.

V usage is TRBV4-1 and J usage is TRBJ1-5; unclear D gene. CDR1 and CDR2 (germline): MGHRA, YSYEKL. The CDR3 contains 14 residues. V dropped 0 bases and J dropped 5 bases, with 8 bases sitting between them. DNA for the CDR3: TGCGCCAGCAGCCAAGAACCACACGATCAGCCCCAGCATTTT. Protein sequence: CASSQEPHDQPQHF.

This clonotype was observed many times. V gene TRBV6-1 combines with J gene TRBJ1-5, with 11 bases aligning to TRBD1. Germline V lookup: CDR1 MNHNS, CDR2 SASEGT. The length of the CDR3 is 18 residues. J was trimmed by 1 base and V by 8 bases; bases with no gene match: 13. The CDR3 protein is CASCFTGTGGKSNQPQHF. The CDR3 DNA reads as TGTGCCAGCTGTTTCACCGGGACAGGGGGGAAGAGCAATCAGCCCCAGCATTTT.

This sequence joins TRBV10-3 and TRBJ2-7, with 9 positions matching TRBD2. The germline V gene has CDR1 ENHRY and CDR2 SYGVKD. J gave up 7 bases and V 0 bases, and 4 bases lay outside the gene matches. CDR3 length: 14 amino acids. CDR3: CAISESLAGDEQYF. DNA of the CDR3: TGTGCCATCAGTGAGTCGTTAGCGGGGGATGAGCAGTACTTC.

This chain uses TRBV6-4 with TRBJ1-5; D unresolved. The V gene lost 6 bases and the J gene lost 4 bases, with 13 bases spanning the gap. CDR3 length equals 14 residues. The germline CDR1 and CDR2 sequences are MRHNA and SNTAGT. The CDR3 region is CASSPEFGNQPQHF. The CDR3 DNA sequence: TGTGCCAGCAGCCCAGAATTCGGAAATCAGCCCCAGCATTTT.

In regard to this clonotype: Given a much more abundant clone one base away, this may be a read error. The chain uses TRBV6-5 and TRBJ2-1; 8 bases line up with TRBD1. The length of the CDR3 is 19 residues. Germline V lookup: CDR1 MNHEY, CDR2 SVGAGI. V was pared by 0 bases and J by 5 bases, with 15 bases of the junction left unmatched. The CDR3 DNA reads TGTGCCAGCAGTTACTCGAGGCGCCGGGACAGGCCGTATCACAATGAGCAGTTCTTC. Amino acids: CASSYSRRRDRPYHNEQFF.

The V gene is TRBV12-3 or TRBV12-4, the J gene TRBJ1-5; D gene unclear. V was shortened by 8 bases and J by 0 bases, with 11 bases between the two germline ends. CDR3 size: 14 residues. The CDR3 protein is CASSERHSNQPQHF. DNA of the CDR3: TGTGCCAGCTCAGAGAGACATAGCAATCAGCCCCAGCATTTT.

V usage is TRBV7-9 and J usage is TRBJ2-7, with a weak D call TRBD1 (5 bases). This CDR3 has 15 amino acids. The V and J ends lost 2 bases and 0 bases respectively, with 11 bases between them. The germline V gene has CDR1 SEHNR and CDR2 FQNEAQ (reference sequence). The CDR3 DNA follows: TGTGCCAGCAGCTTAATAGGGGAACACTCCTACGAGCAGTACTTC. The encoded protein is CASSLIGEHSYEQYF. Full variable domain (missing parts from reference TRBV7-9 and TRBJ2-7): DTGVSQNPRHKITKRGQNVTFRCDPISEHNRLYWYRQTLGQGPEFLTYFQNEAQLEKSRLLSDRFSAERPKGSFSTLEIQRTEQGDSAMYLCASSLIGEHSYEQYFGPGTRLTVT.